The T cell receptor (beta chain) under discussion was sequenced for a study of cytomegalovirus exposure and HLA in healthy donors. Though nominally healthy at sampling, donors likely had unrecorded immune exposures. The PCR was carried out with 60 Vbeta primers and 13 Jbeta primers. Using immunoSEQ multiplex PCR, the repertoire was profiled, and TCRdb retains in-frame clones only, with some absent. The sample carries some 190,000 clones, over 65% recorded once. On this clone: Its antigen is unknown.

Study findings and constraints: In vitro, three CMV-associated chains proved specific for CMV antigens.

The clonotype was recovered from a man aged 18-30 years in good health and CMV-seronegative. Source material: PBMCs.

For the CDR3, the DNA is TGTGCCAGCAGCCGCAGCGGGGGGAACACCGGGGAGCTGTTTTTT. Protein sequence: CASSRSGGNTGELFF. J is TRBJ2-2 and V is TRBV4-2; 8 bases are shared with TRBD2. The CDR3 is 15 amino acids. V lost 4 bases to trimming and J lost 1 base; unmatched junction nucleotides: 2. Germline V gene lookup returns CDR1 LGHNA and CDR2 YNFKEQ.